This TCR beta chain was retrieved from a study of OX40 agonist ivuxolimab in advanced cancers. Using immunoSEQ multiplex PCR, the repertoire was profiled, and TCRdb retains in-frame clones only, with some absent. The table has more than 100,000 clones, about nine tenths seen once. V lost 0 bases to trimming and J lost 9 bases, with 19 bases between them. CDR1 and CDR2 from the germline V gene are SGHNT and YYREEE (reference sequence). This CDR3 comprises 15 residues. The chain combines TRBV5-4 with TRBJ2-7, with D uncertain. This specimen consisted of CD4+ or CD8+ T cells sorted from blood, obtained in a trial of the OX40 agonist ivuxolimab. This clonotype originated in an adult with an advanced solid tumor such as melanoma, head and neck, liver or kidney cancer. CDR3 DNA: TGTGCCAGCAGCTTGGTGGTCTTTTACCCATACCGGCAGTACTTC. It specifies CASSLVVFYPYRQYF.